Presented here are 10 T cell receptor beta chains from one specimen sequenced in a study of cytomegalovirus exposure and HLA in healthy donors. The PCR was carried out with 60 Vbeta primers and 13 Jbeta primers. Using immunoSEQ multiplex PCR, the repertoire was profiled, and TCRdb retains in-frame clones only, with some absent. The sample has about 200,000 clones, roughly 13% seen once. Material for sequencing was PBMCs. These receptors all stem from a middle-aged man in good health and CMV-seropositive.

This clone was counted only a few times. V gene TRBV27 combines with J gene TRBJ1-2; 7 nucleotides line up with TRBD1. V shed 5 bases, J shed 6 bases, and the junction held 9 bases outside the gene matches. This CDR3 comprises 14 residues. CDR1 MNHEY and CDR2 SMNVEV come from the germline V gene (reference sequence). The CDR3 loop reads CASSRSTGRNGYTF. In nucleotides, the CDR3 is TGTGCCAGCAGTCGCTCGACAGGGAGAAATGGCTACACCTTC.

The J gene is TRBJ1-1, the V gene TRBV11-2; TRBD1 matches 7 bases. After removal of 5 bases from V and 1 base from J, the junction contained 10 bases not matched to a gene. The CDR3 has 16 residues. The germline gives CDR1 SGHAT, CDR2 FQNNGV. The CDR3 DNA reads TGTGCCAGCAGCCTGCCCCGACAGGGATCGAACACTGAAGCTTTCTTT. Protein: CASSLPRQGSNTEAFF.

The chain couples TRBV9 to TRBJ1-4, with a possible D match to TRBD1 (5 bases). Trimming took off 3 bases at V and 4 bases at J, with 13 bases between the two ends. CDR3 length: 15 amino acids. In germline, CDR1 is SGDLS, CDR2 YYNGEE. The CDR3 sequence is CASSGGGDFNEKLFF. CDR3 sequence (DNA): TGTGCCAGCAGCGGGGGCGGGGACTTTAATGAAAAACTGTTTTTT.

The chain employs TRBV29-1 and TRBJ2-3; possible D gene TRBD1, 6 bases. Germline CDR1 SQVTM, CDR2 ANQGSEA. V was trimmed by 8 bases and J by 1 base, leaving 19 bases between them. The length of the CDR3 is 15 residues. The CDR3 sequence: CSLTQGGTGTDTQYF. CDR3 nucleotides: TGCAGCTTAACCCAAGGGGGTACAGGCACAGATACGCAGTATTTT.

The chain joins TRBV28 to TRBJ2-1; 11 bases are a match to TRBD2. The V segment lost 7 bases and the J segment 1 base; nucleotides outside the gene matches: 9. This CDR3 contains 17 residues. CDR1 and CDR2 (germline): MDHEN, SYDVKM. The CDR3 sequence is CASIPALAGGSYNEQFF. DNA for the CDR3: TGTGCCAGCATCCCTGCCCTAGCGGGGGGATCCTACAATGAGCAGTTCTTC.

Note on this clone: An end of the junction differs from the germline gene, which may be a read error. In nucleotides, the CDR3 is TGTGCCAGCAGCTTATCGACAGGGACGGGAAACACCATATATTTT. Its translation is CASSLSTGTGNTIYF. The chain links TRBV27 to TRBJ1-3; 7 nucleotides align to TRBD1. This CDR3 has 15 amino acids. Germline V gene data show CDR1 as MNHEY and CDR2 as SMNVEV (reference sequence).

This clone was counted a few times. The gene calls are TRBV6-5 and TRBJ1-4, with D unresolved. The V gene's germline CDR1 is MNHEY and CDR2 SVGAGI. CDR3 size: 13 residues. Trimming pared 7 bases from V and 6 bases from J, leaving 12 bases between. The CDR3 nucleotides are TGTGCCAGCAACGGATTGGGAGATGAAAAACTGTTTTTT. Translating it yields CASNGLGDEKLFF.

This clone has more than one count but fewer than ten. The V call is TRBV7-8, the J call TRBJ2-5; 10 bases match TRBD2. Germline CDR1 reads SGHVS; CDR2 reads FQNEAQ. J lost 4 bases, V lost 0 bases, and 5 bases had no gene match. The CDR3 spans 16 residues. The CDR3 region is CASSLASGGAAETQYF. As DNA, the CDR3 is TGTGCCAGCAGCTTAGCGAGCGGGGGGGCGGCAGAGACCCAGTACTTC.

V usage is TRBV9 and J usage is TRBJ2-7; 7 bases map to TRBD1. CDR1 and CDR2 (germline): SGDLS, YYNGEE. With 2 bases clipped from V and 4 bases from J, the junction kept 6 bases outside the gene matches. The CDR3 loop spans 14 amino acids. The CDR3 DNA follows: TGTGCCAGCAGCGTTTCCTCAGGGGGATACGAGCAGTACTTC. It codes for CASSVSSGGYEQYF.

This chain joins TRBV4-3 and TRBJ1-2; D not certain. V lost 1 base to trimming and J lost 4 bases, with 13 bases between them. The CDR3 runs 15 residues. The germline V gene encodes CDR1 LGHNA and CDR2 YSLEER. Here the CDR3 DNA reads TGCGCCAGCAGCCAAGTCCTCCTGGAGGGCTATGGCTACACCTTC. Residues: CASSQVLLEGYGYTF.